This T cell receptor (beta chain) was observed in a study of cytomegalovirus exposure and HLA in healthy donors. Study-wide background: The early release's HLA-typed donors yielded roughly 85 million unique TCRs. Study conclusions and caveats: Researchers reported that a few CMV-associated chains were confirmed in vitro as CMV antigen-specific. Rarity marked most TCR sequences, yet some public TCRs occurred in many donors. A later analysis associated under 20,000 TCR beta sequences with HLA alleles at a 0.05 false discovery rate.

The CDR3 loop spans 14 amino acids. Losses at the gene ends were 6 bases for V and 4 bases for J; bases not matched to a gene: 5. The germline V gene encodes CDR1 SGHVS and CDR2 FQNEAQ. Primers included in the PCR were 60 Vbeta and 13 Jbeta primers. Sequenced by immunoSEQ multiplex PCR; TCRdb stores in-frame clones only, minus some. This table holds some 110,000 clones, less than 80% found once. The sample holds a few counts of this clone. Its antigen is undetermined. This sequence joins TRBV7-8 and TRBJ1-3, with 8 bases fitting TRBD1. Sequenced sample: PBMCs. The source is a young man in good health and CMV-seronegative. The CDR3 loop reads CASSLRDRGNTIYF. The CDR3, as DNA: TGTGCCAGCAGTTTACGGGACAGGGGAAACACCATATATTTT.